The 21 T cell receptor beta chains below all came from one sample that was sequenced in a study of blood T cell repertoires in COVID-19. This table comes from immunoSEQ multiplex PCR, and its TCRdb copy is limited to in-frame clones, with some not included. Of 250,000 to 300,000 clones detected, approximately 90% appear once; the ten largest clones hold 2% to 2.5%. The sequenced sample consisted of PBMCs or T cells enriched from blood (not recorded which). Receptor source: a woman aged 35 to 49 with acute COVID-19.

V usage is TRBV12-3 or TRBV12-4 and J usage is TRBJ1-2; the D gene is possibly TRBD1 (6 bases). Trimming shortened V by 5 bases and J by 8 bases, and 15 bases separated the two germline ends. The CDR3 totals 13 residues. The CDR3 DNA reads as TGTGCCAGCAGTAACGTAGACAGGAACGGCTACACCTTC. Protein product: CASSNVDRNGYTF.

V usage is TRBV7-9 and J usage is TRBJ1-4; D gene ambiguous. There are 13 residues in the CDR3. V gave up 2 bases and J gave up 8 bases, with 9 bases separating them. CDR1 SEHNR and CDR2 FQNEAQ come from the germline V gene (reference sequence). CDR3 region: CASSLTAVEKLFF. The CDR3 nucleotides are TGTGCCAGCAGCTTAACGGCGGTCGAAAAACTGTTTTTT.

This clone was observed a handful of times. The rearrangement links TRBV5-8 to TRBJ2-3; TRBD2 matches at 13 bases. The CDR3 is made up of 15 amino acids. With V trimmed by 2 bases and J by 8 bases, 5 bases remained unmatched. Looked up from germline, CDR1 is SGHTS and CDR2 is YDEGEE. CDR3 bases: TGTGCCAGCAGCTTCACTAGCGGGAGGGCCTTTACGCAGTATTTT. It translates to CASSFTSGRAFTQYF. The entire variable domain, with the rest obtained from reference TRBV5-8 and TRBJ2-3, is as follows: EAGVTQSPTHLIKTRGQQATLRCSPISGHTSVYWYQQALGLGLQFLLWYDEGEERNRGNFPPRFSGRQFPNYSSELNVNALELEDSALYLCASSFTSGRAFTQYFGPGTRLTVL.

The CDR3 DNA follows: TGTGCCACCACCGGGGTCAGCACCGGGGAGCTGTTTTTT. Translation gives CATTGVSTGELFF. The genes are TRBV24-1 and TRBJ2-2, with D perhaps TRBD2 (5 bases). The CDR3 sequence is 13 residues long. Germline lookup yields CDR1 KGHDR and CDR2 SFDVKD. Trimming stripped 8 bases from V and 4 bases from J, with 10 bases between.

The chain employs TRBV28 and TRBJ1-1, with D possibly matching TRBD1 (6 bases). This CDR3 region has 14 residues. Per germline, CDR1 MDHEN and CDR2 SYDVKM. Trimming left V 6 bases short and J 3 bases short, with 14 bases between. The CDR3 protein is CASRRGGAYTEAFF. The CDR3 DNA reads TGTGCCAGCAGGAGGGGGGGCGCCTACACTGAAGCTTTCTTT.

The chain couples TRBV30 to TRBJ2-2; 9 positions agree with TRBD2. The CDR3 covers 14 residues. V gave up 4 bases and J gave up 4 bases; unmatched junction bases: 4. The germline CDR1 and CDR2 sequences are GTSNPN and SVGIG (reference sequence). CDR3 protein: CAWNSGSITGELFF. DNA for the CDR3: TGTGCCTGGAATAGCGGGAGTATCACCGGGGAGCTGTTTTTT. Based on the CDR3 plus reference TRBV30 and TRBJ2-2, the full variable domain is SQTIHQWPATLVQPVGSPLSLECTVEGTSNPNLYWYRQAAGRGLQLLFYSVGIGQISSEVPQNLSASRPQDRQFILSSKKLLLSDSGFYLCAWNSGSITGELFFGEGSRLTVL.

The V and J genes are TRBV5-1 and TRBJ2-3; weak D call: TRBD2 (5 bases). CDR1 is SGHRS and CDR2 is YFSETQ in the germline V gene. This CDR3 is built from 13 residues. V shed 4 bases and J shed 2 bases, with 8 bases lying between them. The CDR3 coding sequence is TGCGCCAGCAGCACGGACTCCACAGATACGCAGTATTTT. This gives the protein CASSTDSTDTQYF.

The CDR3 DNA follows: TGTGCCTGGAGTGCTCCAGGGGGACGCACGGCAGGGACCCAGTACTTC. This gives the protein CAWSAPGGRTAGTQYF. V gene TRBV30 combines with J gene TRBJ2-5; the match to TRBD1 covers 7 bases. This CDR3 contains 16 residues. The trim removed 1 base at V and 7 bases at J, leaving 15 bases unmatched. Germline V lookup: CDR1 GTSNPN, CDR2 SVGIG (reference sequence).

The CDR3 sequence is CASSDAGLAKNIQYF. CDR3 nucleotide sequence: TGTGCCAGCAGCGACGCGGGACTAGCCAAAAACATTCAGTACTTC. The rearrangement uses TRBV2 and TRBJ2-4, with D possibly TRBD2 on 6 matching bases. The CDR3 runs to 15 residues. Trimming removed 6 bases from V and 0 bases from J, with 12 bases in between. In germline, CDR1 is SNHLY, CDR2 FYNNEI. Complete variable domain (other parts from reference TRBV2 and TRBJ2-4): EPEVTQTPSHQVTQMGQEVILRCVPISNHLYFYWYRQILGQKVEFLVSFYNNEISEKSEIFDDQFSVERPDGSNFTLKIRSTKLEDSAMYFCASSDAGLAKNIQYFGAGTRLSVL.

This chain uses TRBV2 with TRBJ2-7; a possible D gene is TRBD1 (6 bases). V lost 6 bases to trimming and J lost 1 base, with 16 bases between them. This CDR3 has 15 residues. Germline V gives CDR1 SNHLY, CDR2 FYNNEI. The CDR3 sequence is CASSLQGSSSYEQYF. The CDR3 DNA is TGTGCCAGCAGCCTCCAGGGGTCCTCATCCTACGAGCAGTACTTC.

This clone was seen once. The chain combines TRBV30 with TRBJ1-4, with TRBD1 matching 8 bases. V was clipped by 2 bases and J by 7 bases; unmatched bases: 3. Looked up from germline, CDR1 is GTSNPN and CDR2 is SVGIG (reference sequence). CDR3 length: 13 amino acids. CDR3 protein: CAWSSGGSEKLFF. The DNA of the CDR3 is TGTGCCTGGAGTTCAGGGGGCAGTGAAAAACTGTTTTTT.

V gene TRBV21-1 combines with J gene TRBJ2-3; the tabulated D call, TRBD2, remains unverified against the DNA. TRBV21-1 is reported as a pseudogene. CDR3 size: 15 residues. The CDR3 DNA sequence: TGTGCCAGCAGCTCACGACTAGCGGGGTTCACTACGCAGTATTTT. It codes for CASSSRLAGFTTQYF.

The chain recombines TRBV19 with TRBJ1-6, with 9 bases aligning to TRBD1. The CDR3 is 17 residues long. V lost 4 bases and J lost 6; bases outside the gene matches: 10. Germline V gene lookup returns CDR1 LNHDA and CDR2 SQIVND (reference sequence). CDR3 coding DNA: TGTGCCAGTAGTACCCCCCGAGCGGGACAGGGTAATTCACCCCTCCACTTT. It yields the protein CASSTPRAGQGNSPLHF.

The sample holds a few counts of this clone. This chain connects TRBV5-6 to TRBJ2-5, with D possibly TRBD1 on 6 matching bases. The ends were cut back, 3 bases at V and 4 bases at J, with 7 bases in the middle. Germline V gives CDR1 SGHDT, CDR2 YYEEEE. The CDR3 contains 12 residues. The CDR3 region is CASSYRVETQYF. CDR3 DNA sequence: TGTGCCAGCAGCTACAGGGTAGAGACCCAGTACTTC.

The chain recombines TRBV5-1 with TRBJ2-3; 7 nucleotides match TRBD1. After removal of 1 base from V and 5 bases from J, the junction contained 4 bases not matched to a gene. CDR1 SGHRS and CDR2 YFSETQ come from the germline V gene. This CDR3 comprises 14 residues. The CDR3 DNA follows: TGCGCCAGCAGCTTGTTAACAGGGGAAGATACGCAGTATTTT. Translation: CASSLLTGEDTQYF.

This clone was counted a single time. The chain carries TRBV18 and TRBJ2-7, with a tentative D call TRBD2 (5 bases). The CDR3 totals 15 residues. V gave up 3 bases and J gave up 2 bases, with 14 bases separating them. Germline CDR1 reads KGHSH; CDR2 reads LQKENI. The CDR3 protein is CASSPTSGRTYEQYF. In nucleotides, the CDR3 is TGTGCCAGCTCACCCACGAGTGGGAGAACCTACGAGCAGTACTTC.

J is TRBJ1-6 and V is TRBV7-9, with D hard to call. This CDR3 region has 16 residues. Germline V lookup: CDR1 SEHNR, CDR2 FQNEAQ (reference sequence). Trimming pared 5 bases from V and 6 bases from J, leaving 17 bases between. CDR3 region: CASSPLLLRGNSPLHF. The DNA of the CDR3 is TGTGCCAGCAGCCCTCTACTGTTACGGGGTAATTCACCCCTCCACTTT.

The chain links TRBV19 to TRBJ2-1; 10 bases are shared with TRBD2. The length of the CDR3 is 17 residues. Germline V gene data show CDR1 as LNHDA and CDR2 as SQIVND (reference sequence). J was trimmed by 7 bases and V by 1 base; bases with no gene match: 10. This CDR3 reads CASSIATLAGRKNEQFF. CDR3 bases: TGTGCCAGTAGTATAGCGACACTAGCGGGACGGAAGAATGAGCAGTTCTTC.

This clone was observed a single time. This chain connects TRBV2 to TRBJ1-2; D is unclear. Trimming left V 5 bases short and J 4 bases short, with 8 bases between. CDR3 length: 12 residues. The germline CDR1 and CDR2 sequences are SNHLY and FYNNEI. In DNA form, the CDR3 reads TGTGCCAGCAGTTCCGGGATCTATGGCTACACCTTC. This encodes CASSSGIYGYTF.

CDR3 DNA: TGTGCCAGCAGCTTAATCTCAGGGGCTTTGGGCGAGCAGTACTTC. Translating it yields CASSLISGALGEQYF. V and J are TRBV11-3 and TRBJ2-7; a weak D match, TRBD1 (6 bases). This CDR3 comprises 15 residues. Trimming removed 2 bases from V and 6 bases from J, with 17 bases in between. Germline values: CDR1 SGHNT, CDR2 YENEEA.

The V and J genes are TRBV13 and TRBJ2-5; D call uncertain. V was trimmed by 5 bases and J by 2 bases, leaving 15 bases between them. The CDR3 totals 15 residues. CDR1 and CDR2 from the germline V gene are PRHDT and FYEKMQ (reference sequence). In nucleotides, the CDR3 is TGTGCCAGCAGCGCCAATGGCAGGCGACAAGAGACCCAGTACTTC. Its protein is CASSANGRRQETQYF. Together with reference TRBV13 and TRBJ2-5, the CDR3 gives the full variable domain: AAGVIQSPRHLIKEKRETATLKCYPIPRHDTVYWYQQGPGQDPQFLISFYEKMQSDKGSIPDRFSAQQFSDYHSELNMSSLELGDSALYFCASSANGRRQETQYFGPGTRLLVL.